These 18 T cell receptor beta chains originate from one sample sequenced in a study of blood T cell repertoires in COVID-19. Measured with immunoSEQ multiplex PCR; TCRdb has only the in-frame clones, and not every one. The table lists around 12,000 clones, 88% of them singletons. Sequenced: peripheral blood. The receptor source for this set is a human donor in a cohort sampled during active COVID-19.

V and J are TRBV7-9 and TRBJ1-2, with a possible D match to TRBD1 (5 bases). The CDR3 covers 15 residues. Germline V gene sequence: CDR1 SEHNR, CDR2 FQNEAQ (reference sequence). The V end was cut by 2 bases, the J end by 2 bases, with 12 bases between. Written as DNA, the CDR3 is TGTGCCAGCAGCTTACTCCGGGACTTGAACTATGGCTACACCTTC. Translation gives CASSLLRDLNYGYTF.

The V gene is TRBV28, the J gene TRBJ2-7, with D uncertain. The length of the CDR3 is 13 residues. Germline CDR1 and CDR2: MDHEN and SYDVKM. V lost 5 bases to trimming and J lost 0 bases, with 8 bases between them. Here the CDR3 reads CASSPGSSYEQYF. In nucleotides, the CDR3 is TGTGCCAGCAGTCCCGGTAGCTCCTACGAGCAGTACTTC. Together with reference TRBV28 and TRBJ2-7, the CDR3 gives the full variable domain: DVKVTQSSRYLVKRTGEKVFLECVQDMDHENMFWYRQDPGLGLRLIYFSYDVKMKEKGDIPEGYSVSREKKERFSLILESASTNQTSMYLCASSPGSSYEQYFGPGTRLTVT.

V gene TRBV6-5 combines with J gene TRBJ1-2, with 10 bases matching TRBD1. Looked up from germline, CDR1 is MNHEY and CDR2 is SVGAGI. The CDR3 covers 16 residues. V shed 2 bases, J shed 5 bases, and the junction held 8 bases outside the gene matches. This CDR3 is CASSYLRTGGSYGYTF. The CDR3 nucleotides read TGTGCCAGCAGTTACCTCCGGACAGGGGGGAGTTATGGCTACACCTTC.

The chain is built from TRBV5-1 and TRBJ1-3; 8 nucleotides align to TRBD1. J gave up 7 bases and V 3 bases, and 6 bases lay outside the gene matches. The CDR3 is 14 amino acids. Germline loops: CDR1 SGHRS, CDR2 YFSETQ. Written as DNA, the CDR3 is TGCGCCAGCAGCTCAGGACAGGGAGGGAACACCATATATTTT. Protein: CASSSGQGGNTIYF.

This clone showed up just a few times. The chain has TRBV4-1 and TRBJ2-7; maybe TRBD1 (6 bases). The CDR3 extends over 15 amino acids. The ends were cut back, 2 bases at V and 0 bases at J, with 11 bases in the middle. Germline-derived CDR1 and CDR2 are MGHRA and YSYEKL. CDR3 in DNA: TGCGCCAGCAGCCAAATTAGGGACACCTCCTACGAGCAGTACTTC. Amino acids: CASSQIRDTSYEQYF.

This clone was picked up one time. The CDR3 nucleotides are TGTGCCAGCAGCTTAGTAGGGGGCAGGGATGAAAAACTGTTTTTT. This gives the protein CASSLVGGRDEKLFF. The gene calls are TRBV7-9 and TRBJ1-4, with TRBD1 identical over 7 bases. J was trimmed by 6 bases and V by 1 base; bases with no gene match: 5. The germline V gene encodes CDR1 SEHNR and CDR2 FQNEAQ (reference sequence). There are 15 residues in the CDR3.

The gene calls are TRBV5-1 and TRBJ2-7, with 8 positions matching TRBD1. This CDR3 spans 16 amino acids. V shed 0 bases, J shed 5 bases, and the junction held 10 bases outside the gene matches. Looked up from germline, CDR1 is SGHRS and CDR2 is YFSETQ. The CDR3 DNA sequence: TGCGCCAGCAGCTTGGGCCCTCAGGGGGCAGCGGACGAGCAGTACTTC. Protein: CASSLGPQGAADEQYF.

The V call is TRBV6-5, the J call TRBJ1-4, with D unclear. The V end was cut by 5 bases, the J end by 0 bases, with 7 bases between. The CDR3 runs to 14 residues. From germline, CDR1 is MNHEY and CDR2 SVGAGI. Here the CDR3 DNA reads TGTGCCAGCAGTCCCTCTGCAACTAATGAAAAACTGTTTTTT. It specifies CASSPSATNEKLFF.

The chain couples TRBV5-6 to TRBJ2-2; D call uncertain. CDR3 size: 13 residues. In germline, CDR1 is SGHDT, CDR2 YYEEEE. V lost 2 bases and J 4 bases, leaving 6 bases between the germline ends. CDR3 region: CASSFQFTGELFF. The DNA of the CDR3 is TGTGCCAGCAGCTTCCAGTTCACCGGGGAGCTGTTTTTT.

This chain links TRBV27 with TRBJ1-1; 8 bases are shared with TRBD1. J lost 0 bases, V lost 5 bases, and 5 bases had no gene match. CDR1 MNHEY and CDR2 SMNVEV come from the germline V gene (reference sequence). CDR3 length: 15 residues. The CDR3 reads CASSGWTGMNTEAFF. The CDR3 DNA reads as TGTGCCAGCAGTGGATGGACAGGGATGAACACTGAAGCTTTCTTT.

This chain joins TRBV20-1 and TRBJ2-5; TRBD1 aligns across 9 bases. The CDR3 sequence is 17 residues long. Per germline, CDR1 DFQATT and CDR2 SNEGSKA (reference sequence). With V trimmed by 3 bases and J by 3 bases, 14 bases remained unmatched. The CDR3 is CSASLPARTGEEETQYF. The CDR3 nucleotides are TGCAGTGCTAGTCTCCCGGCCCGGACAGGGGAGGAAGAGACCCAGTACTTC.

This chain uses TRBV4-2 with TRBJ1-3; weak D call: TRBD1 (5 bases). The CDR3 is 16 amino acids. Per germline, CDR1 LGHNA and CDR2 YNFKEQ. Trimming removed 4 bases at V and 0 bases at J, with 13 bases between. The CDR3 DNA reads TGTGCCAGCAGCCCCCCGGGACTGGGCTCTGGAAACACCATATATTTT. This gives the protein CASSPPGLGSGNTIYF.

The chain recombines TRBV28 with TRBJ1-6, with a possible D match to TRBD1 (6 bases). CDR3 length: 16 amino acids. Trimming pared 2 bases from V and 10 bases from J, leaving 18 bases between. Germline V lookup: CDR1 MDHEN, CDR2 SYDVKM. The CDR3 nucleotides are TGTGCCAGCAGTTTAAGAGGGGGGGGCGAGGGGTCACCCCTCCACTTT. This codes for CASSLRGGGEGSPLHF.

This clone has just a few counts. The genes are TRBV12-3 or TRBV12-4 and TRBJ1-5; no reliable D call. V was cut by 8 bases and J by 7 bases, with 15 bases left in between. This CDR3 spans 13 amino acids. The CDR3 coding sequence is TGTGCCAGCGCAAGCCGTCTCGCGCAGCCCCAGCATTTT. Protein: CASASRLAQPQHF.

The chain carries TRBV9 and TRBJ1-2; TRBD1 is a possible D gene (6 bases). Trimming removed 4 bases from V and 0 bases from J, with 10 bases in between. The CDR3 loop spans 14 amino acids. Germline CDR1 SGDLS, CDR2 YYNGEE. The CDR3 DNA reads TGTGCCAGCAGCCCGGGACAACCTAACTATGGCTACACCTTC. Amino acids: CASSPGQPNYGYTF.

The genes are TRBV12-5 and TRBJ2-7; D may be TRBD1 (6 bases). There are 15 residues in the CDR3. Germline lookup yields CDR1 LGHNT and CDR2 FRNRAP. V dropped 3 bases and J dropped 6 bases, with 18 bases sitting between them. The chain's CDR3 is CASGFAQGAFGEQYF. CDR3 in DNA: TGTGCTAGTGGTTTCGCACAGGGTGCCTTCGGCGAGCAGTACTTC.

V is TRBV28 and J is TRBJ2-7, with D uncertain. CDR3 size: 12 residues. CDR1 and CDR2 from the germline V gene are MDHEN and SYDVKM. Trimming removed 10 bases from V and 2 bases from J, with 12 bases in between. This CDR3 is CAITGDPYEQYF. The CDR3 coding sequence is TGTGCCATCACTGGTGATCCCTACGAGCAGTACTTC.

The rearrangement joins TRBV2 to TRBJ2-2; TRBD1 matches 9 bases. The germline V gene has CDR1 SNHLY and CDR2 FYNNEI. Trimming took 5 bases from V and 0 from J; bases not matched to a gene: 4. This CDR3 has 16 amino acids. The CDR3 sequence: CASSPTGGANTGELFF. The DNA for the CDR3 is TGTGCCAGCAGTCCTACAGGGGGCGCGAACACCGGGGAGCTGTTTTTT.